This T cell receptor beta chain was identified in a study of T cell responses to AZD1222 COVID-19 vaccine. General study findings and limits: Per reports, nearly half of all spike-specific TCRs target regions that are unmutated in variants. At baseline, just a handful of AZD1222 recipients tested seropositive.

TCRdb's table, derived via immunoSEQ multiplex PCR, lists solely in-frame clones and lacks some. The repertoire includes some 180,000 clones, over 80% of them detected once, and 0.8% to 1.3% sits in the top ten. After removal of 0 bases from V and 2 bases from J, the junction contained 9 bases not matched to a gene. Germline V gene data show CDR1 as KGHSH and CDR2 as LQKENI. The CDR3 length is 17 residues. Concerning this clone: The antigen remains undetermined.

V usage is TRBV18 and J usage is TRBJ1-1, with TRBD1 matching 7 bases. The origin of this receptor is an adult who received the MenACWY meningococcal vaccine as a control. Sequences were derived from peripheral blood, sampled 28 days after the second dose of the MenACWY control vaccine. CDR3 in amino acids: CASSPPGLNRGNTEAFF. CDR3 in DNA: TGTGCCAGCTCACCACCGGGACTTAACAGGGGAAACACTGAAGCTTTCTTT.